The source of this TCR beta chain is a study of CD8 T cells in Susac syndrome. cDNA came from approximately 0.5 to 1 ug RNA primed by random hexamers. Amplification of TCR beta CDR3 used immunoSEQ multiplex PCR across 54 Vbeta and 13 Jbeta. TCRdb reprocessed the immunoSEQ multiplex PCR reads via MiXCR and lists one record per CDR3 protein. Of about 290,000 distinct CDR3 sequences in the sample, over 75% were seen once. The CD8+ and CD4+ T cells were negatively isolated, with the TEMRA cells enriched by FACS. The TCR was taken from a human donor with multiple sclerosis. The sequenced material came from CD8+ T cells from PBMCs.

CDR3 DNA sequence: TGTGCCAGCACCTTAGTGGGAGGGCCGGGCACCGGGGAGCTGTTTTTT. Residues: CASTLVGGPGTGELFF. The chain has TRBV27 and TRBJ2-2, with 7 bases fitting TRBD2. The J segment lost 4 bases and the V segment lost 7 bases, leaving 12 bases of the junction unmatched. The germline V gene encodes CDR1 MNHEY and CDR2 SMNVEV (reference sequence). The CDR3 spans 16 residues.